These T cell receptor beta chains were read from a single sample in a study of T-cell reconstitution after alpha-beta-depleted transplantation in children. TCRdb itself ran the PCR reads through MiXCR, one entry per CDR3 protein. The table includes roughly 280,000 distinct CDR3 sequences, under 14% detected once. Specimen: peripheral blood, collected 180 days after TCRalphabeta/CD19-depleted stem cell transplant. Receptor source: a male patient between 2 and 9 years old who had a stem cell transplant for chronic granulomatous disease, so the T cells may come from the graft donor. Both conserved end residues are part of each CDR3. The order of the fields is clone size, V gene, D gene, J gene, CDR3 DNA, CDR3 protein. The D gene is left open where the match is weak. Some rows mark clone size as missing; the rest say once, few, many or name a class of expanded clone.

few,TRBV28,NA,TRBJ1-1,TGTGCCAGCAGAACAGCCACGGGCACTGAAGCTTTCTTT,CASRTATGTEAFF
many,TRBV7-2,TRBD1,TRBJ1-6,TGTGCCAGCAGCTTAGGAGGGGGCGGAAAATCACCCCTCCACTTT,CASSLGGGGKSPLHF
few,TRBV23-1,NA,TRBJ2-1,TGCGCCAGCAGTCAATCGGAGACCGGGACAAACTCCTACAATGAGCAGTTCTTC,CASSQSETGTNSYNEQFF
few,TRBV27,NA,TRBJ2-1,TGTGCCAGCAGTTTTGGGCGGGACAACAATGAGCAGTTCTTC,CASSFGRDNNEQFF
many,TRBV5-5,NA,TRBJ2-5,TGTGCCAGCAGCCCCCAACATCCCAACTCGTACCAAGAGACCCAGTACTTC,CASSPQHPNSYQETQYF
many,TRBV10-3,TRBD2,TRBJ2-5,TGTGCCATCTCGGAGCTAGCGGGAGTTGGGGAGACCCAGTACTTC,CAISELAGVGETQYF
many,TRBV15,NA,TRBJ2-1,TGTGCCACCAGCAGAGACCCCCAGGGCGGGGAGCAGTTCTTC,CATSRDPQGGEQFF
many,TRBV18,TRBD1,TRBJ2-7,TGTGCCAGCTCACCACGAACAGTTAAATTCGGGACAGGGGGCTACGAGCAGTACTTC,CASSPRTVKFGTGGYEQYF
many,TRBV7-9,NA,TRBJ2-1,TGTGCCAGCAGCTTATCTCGGGGATTTGATGAGCAGTTCTTC,CASSLSRGFDEQFF
many,TRBV20-1,TRBD2,TRBJ2-7,TGCAGTGCTAGAGCCATCCCGGGACTAGCAAGCTCCTACGAGCAGTACTTC,CSARAIPGLASSYEQYF
many,TRBV12-3/TRBV12-4,NA,TRBJ2-7,TGTGCCAGCAGTTCTAAGGGGATCTACGAGCAGTACTTC,CASSSKGIYEQYF
many,TRBV6-1,NA,TRBJ2-7,TGTGCCAGCAAACGGGACGGAAGCTCCTACGAGCAGTACTTC,CASKRDGSSYEQYF
many,TRBV5-1,NA,TRBJ1-1,TGCGCCAGCAGCTTGGCGCAGGACCTGAACACTGAAGCTTTCTTT,CASSLAQDLNTEAFF
many,TRBV7-2,TRBD2,TRBJ2-3,TGTGCCAGCAGTGCGGGGGGCAGCACAGATACGCAGTATTTT,CASSAGGSTDTQYF
many,TRBV27,NA,TRBJ2-7,TGTGCCAGCAGTCTGGGACACCTCTCCTACGAGCAGTACTTC,CASSLGHLSYEQYF
NA,TRBV6-5,NA,TRBJ2-7,TGTGCCAGCAGTTACGGGCCGTCTGGGGTCTACGAGCAGTACTTC,CASSYGPSGVYEQYF
few,TRBV19,TRBD2,TRBJ2-1,TGTGCCAGTAGTGGAGAGACTAGCGGGGGCTATGAGCAGTTCTTC,CASSGETSGGYEQFF
many,TRBV10-3,TRBD1,TRBJ2-5,TGTGCCATCAGCCGGGGACAGGAGACCCAGTACTTC,CAISRGQETQYF
many,TRBV5-1,NA,TRBJ1-1,TGCGCCAGCAGCTTGGCCCTGGGGACGTCGAACACTGAAGCTTTCTTT,CASSLALGTSNTEAFF
many,TRBV7-2,NA,TRBJ1-1,TGTGCCAGCAGCTTAGTTGGGGTTATCACTGAAGCTTTCTTT,CASSLVGVITEAFF
many,TRBV30,NA,TRBJ1-3,TGTGCCTGGAGTTATGGAAACACCATATATTTT,CAWSYGNTIYF
NA,TRBV18,NA,TRBJ2-3,TGTGCCAGCTCACCACTTGTGCGCACAGATACGCAGTATTTT,CASSPLVRTDTQYF
many,TRBV21-1,NA,TRBJ2-7,TGTGCCAGCAGCAAAGGTCGACTAGCGGGAGGAAGGTTAGACGGAGGGCAGTACTTC,CASSKGRLAGGRLDGGQYF
many,TRBV7-2,TRBD2,TRBJ2-1,TGTGCCAGCAGCTTAGCTAGCGGGGGGCTCGTTTACAATGAGCAGTTCTTC,CASSLASGGLVYNEQFF